The next 32 T cell receptor beta chains were all read from a single sample in a study of cytomegalovirus exposure and HLA in healthy donors. The PCR had 60 Vbeta and 13 Jbeta primers. The data were produced by immunoSEQ multiplex PCR, yet TCRdb's version contains in-frame clones alone and is incomplete. The table lists 170,000 or so clones, roughly four fifths of them singletons. Sequenced sample: PBMCs. The source of these receptors is a man aged 45 to 65 in good health and CMV-seronegative.

The gene calls are TRBV5-1 and TRBJ2-7; TRBD1 matches 11 bases. The CDR3 length is 17 residues. CDR1 and CDR2 from the germline V gene are SGHRS and YFSETQ. V shed 4 bases and J 5 bases; nucleotides not matched to a gene: 14. CDR3 bases: TGCGCCAGCAGCCCCACTTTCGGACAGGGGGCTTGGAACGAGCAGTACTTC. Translated, it gives CASSPTFGQGAWNEQYF.

This clone has just a few counts. The chain uses TRBV9 and TRBJ1-1; tentatively, D is TRBD1 (6 bases). CDR3 length: 14 amino acids. The V gene's germline CDR1 is SGDLS and CDR2 YYNGEE. Trimming pared 1 base from V and 0 bases from J, leaving 7 bases between. The CDR3 region is CASSVSGVNTEAFF. The CDR3 DNA follows: TGTGCCAGCAGCGTATCAGGGGTGAACACTGAAGCTTTCTTT.

As concerns this clone: Relative to the germline gene, one junction end is altered; a read error may explain this. The V and J genes are TRBV7-9 and TRBJ1-2; 9 bases agree with TRBD1. Per germline, CDR1 SEHNR and CDR2 FQNEAQ (reference sequence). The length of the CDR3 is 16 residues. CDR3 region: CSSSRITGGTNYGYTF. CDR3 coding DNA: TGTTCCAGCAGCCGCATCACAGGGGGCACTAACTATGGCTACACCTTC.

This chain links TRBV10-3 with TRBJ1-5, with D maybe TRBD1 (5 bases). The germline CDR1 and CDR2 sequences are ENHRY and SYGVKD. Trimming stripped 4 bases from V and 4 bases from J, with 8 bases between. The CDR3 covers 13 residues. The CDR3 DNA reads as TGTGCCATCAGTGGGACAACTAATCAGCCCCAGCATTTT. Its translation is CAISGTTNQPQHF.

This clone was counted a single time. At one end the junction does not follow the germline gene, possibly because of a read error. The V call is TRBV7-9, the J call TRBJ2-1, with a possible D match to TRBD1 (5 bases). The CDR3 length is 14 residues. Germline V gene sequence: CDR1 SEHNR, CDR2 FQNEAQ (reference sequence). In DNA, the CDR3 is TGTTCCAGCAGCCCATATAACAGGTACAATGAGCAGTTCTTC. It translates to CSSSPYNRYNEQFF.

CDR3 protein: CAWSEQGKTQYF. The CDR3 bases are TGTGCCTGGAGTGAACAGGGCAAGACCCAGTACTTC. The V call is TRBV30, the J call TRBJ2-5; the D gene is possibly TRBD1 (6 bases). Germline lookup yields CDR1 GTSNPN and CDR2 SVGIG (reference sequence). This CDR3 has 12 amino acids. The V end was cut by 1 base, the J end by 6 bases, with 9 bases between.

The chain recombines TRBV9 with TRBJ1-1, with TRBD1 matching over 10 bases. Germline-derived CDR1 and CDR2 are SGDLS and YYNGEE. Trimming removed 3 bases from V and 11 bases from J; junction bases left unmatched: 7. The CDR3 loop spans 13 amino acids. The CDR3 is CASSERQGADAFF. DNA of the CDR3: TGTGCCAGCAGCGAGAGACAGGGGGCGGACGCTTTCTTT.

V usage is TRBV7-2 and J usage is TRBJ1-5, with 7 positions matching TRBD1. Germline assignment: CDR1 SGHTA and CDR2 FQGNSA. There are 15 residues in the CDR3. With V trimmed by 1 base and J by 5 bases, 5 bases remained unmatched. The CDR3 region is CASSLGQGTHQPQHF. Here the CDR3 DNA reads TGTGCCAGCAGCTTAGGACAGGGCACCCATCAGCCCCAGCATTTT.

The table lists this clone with a count of one. The chain uses TRBV12-5 and TRBJ2-5; 8 bases fit TRBD2. The CDR3 has 15 amino acids. The germline V gene encodes CDR1 LGHNT and CDR2 FRNRAP. The junction had 6 bases not matched to a gene; V was cut back by 1 base and J by 5 bases. The CDR3 bases are TGTGCTAGTGGTTTGGGGAGCGGGAGTGCGGAGACCCAGTACTTC. Encoded protein: CASGLGSGSAETQYF.

The chain recombines TRBV27 with TRBJ2-2; 7 nucleotides agree with TRBD1. There are 16 residues in the CDR3. Per the germline V gene, CDR1 is MNHEY and CDR2 is SMNVEV (reference sequence). Trimming cost V 2 bases and J 1 base; bases outside gene matches: 4. CDR3 amino acids: CASSLKWTGNTGELFF. In nucleotides, the CDR3 is TGTGCCAGCAGTTTAAAGTGGACAGGGAACACCGGGGAGCTGTTTTTT.

The chain is built from TRBV4-3 and TRBJ1-2; 9 bases are shared with TRBD1. V trimming: 0 bases; J trimming: 4 bases; junction bases outside the gene matches: 6. The germline gives CDR1 LGHNA, CDR2 YSLEER. The CDR3 has 16 amino acids. CDR3 in DNA: TGCGCCAGCAGCCAAGAGGTTGGACAGGGGTTCTATGGCTACACCTTC. Its protein product is CASSQEVGQGFYGYTF.

The chain uses TRBV6-1 and TRBJ2-7, with 9 bases aligning to TRBD2. Germline assignment: CDR1 MNHNS and CDR2 SASEGT. This CDR3 spans 15 amino acids. Losses at the gene ends were 2 bases for V and 3 bases for J; bases not matched to a gene: 5. In nucleotides, the CDR3 is TGTGCCAGCAGTGAATGGTCTAGCGGGGTCTACGAGCAGTACTTC. Translation gives CASSEWSSGVYEQYF.

V usage is TRBV30 and J usage is TRBJ1-3, with D possibly being TRBD1 (6 bases). V lost 3 bases and J 4 bases, leaving 16 bases between the germline ends. The CDR3 totals 15 residues. Germline values: CDR1 GTSNPN, CDR2 SVGIG (reference sequence). The CDR3 sequence is CAWSPFGGPGNTIYF. CDR3 nucleotides: TGTGCCTGGAGCCCTTTCGGGGGGCCGGGAAACACCATATATTTT.

The chain uses TRBV19 and TRBJ2-7; 9 bases are shared with TRBD1. CDR3 length: 15 residues. The ends lost 5 bases at V and 4 bases at J; junction bases unmatched: 9. CDR1 and CDR2 (germline): LNHDA, SQIVND (reference sequence). The CDR3 reads CASSGGQGPPYEQYF. For the CDR3, the DNA is TGTGCCAGTAGTGGGGGACAGGGCCCACCATACGAGCAGTACTTC.

The chain is built from TRBV18 and TRBJ1-2, with 9 bases identical to TRBD1. Germline loops: CDR1 KGHSH, CDR2 LQKENI. V was pared by 2 bases and J by 12 bases, with 7 bases of the junction left unmatched. The CDR3 has 13 residues. CDR3 loop: CASSPRGQGDHTF. The CDR3 nucleotides read TGTGCCAGCTCACCAAGGGGACAGGGAGATCACACCTTC. Full variable domain (remainder filled in from reference TRBV18 and TRBJ1-2): NAGVMQNPRHLVRRRGQEARLRCSPMKGHSHVYWYRQLPEEGLKFMVYLQKENIIDESGMPKERFSAEFPKEGPSILRIQQVVRGDSAAYFCASSPRGQGDHTFGSGTRLTVV.

As to this clone: Other DNA sequences in the sample encode the same CDR3. V is TRBV7-2 and J is TRBJ2-5; D is perhaps TRBD1 (6 bases). The CDR3 is made up of 13 amino acids. V was shortened by 5 bases and J by 2 bases, with 9 bases between the two germline ends. Per germline, CDR1 SGHTA and CDR2 FQGNSA. CDR3 residues: CASSPGQQETQYF. The CDR3 DNA reads as TGTGCCAGCAGCCCCGGACAGCAAGAGACCCAGTACTTC.

The sample holds one count of this clone. This chain uses TRBV4-3 with TRBJ2-7; 8 bases align to TRBD2. Germline CDR1 LGHNA, CDR2 YSLEER. With 0 bases clipped from V and 2 bases from J, the junction kept 3 bases outside the gene matches. This CDR3 spans 15 amino acids. Written as DNA, the CDR3 is TGCGCCAGCAGCCAAGATGCGGGAGGCGCCTACGAGCAGTACTTC. Translated: CASSQDAGGAYEQYF.

The chain has TRBV6-6 and TRBJ2-7; 9 bases align to TRBD1. The V gene's germline CDR1 is MNHNY and CDR2 SVGAGI (reference sequence). This CDR3 has 16 residues. The V gene end was trimmed by 8 bases and the J gene end by 0 bases; junction bases not matched to a gene: 11. The CDR3 spells CASGPGQGLGSYEQYF. The CDR3 coding sequence is TGTGCCAGCGGACCGGGACAGGGACTCGGCTCCTACGAGCAGTACTTC.

This clone was recorded once. The V gene is TRBV29-1, the J gene TRBJ2-7; D gene ambiguous. V was trimmed by 2 bases and J by 5 bases, leaving 10 bases between them. Germline V gene data show CDR1 as SQVTM and CDR2 as ANQGSEA. CDR3 length: 12 residues. The CDR3, as DNA: TGCAGCGTTGAACACCTGAGCAACGAGCAGTACTTC. This encodes CSVEHLSNEQYF.

The rearrangement joins TRBV28 to TRBJ2-5, with TRBD2 matching 8 bases. J lost 4 bases, V lost 6 bases, and 10 bases had no gene match. The CDR3 is 15 amino acids. CDR1 and CDR2 (germline): MDHEN, SYDVKM. The CDR3 DNA is TGTGCCAGCAGCCTCCCGGGACTAGGGGGAGAGACCCAGTACTTC. It encodes CASSLPGLGGETQYF.

V is TRBV19 and J is TRBJ1-5; D unresolved. Germline CDR1 reads LNHDA; CDR2 reads SQIVND (reference sequence). V dropped 5 bases and J dropped 2 bases, with 10 bases sitting between them. The CDR3 loop spans 14 amino acids. The CDR3 sequence: CASSLQQGNQPQHF. Here the CDR3 DNA reads TGTGCCAGTAGTCTCCAGCAGGGCAATCAGCCCCAGCATTTT.

A single count supports this clone. The CDR3 here is CASSFGTVQETQYF. In DNA form, the CDR3 reads TGTGCCAGCAGCTTCGGGACTGTACAAGAGACCCAGTACTTC. The V call is TRBV7-2, the J call TRBJ2-5; D possibly corresponds to TRBD2 (6 bases). Germline assignment: CDR1 SGHTA and CDR2 FQGNSA. V lost 3 bases and J lost 2, with 10 bases in between. The CDR3 is 14 amino acids.

The chain joins TRBV9 to TRBJ2-7; no clear D gene. Trimming cost V 0 bases and J 3 bases, with 7 bases left between them. CDR1 is SGDLS and CDR2 is YYNGEE in the germline V gene. The CDR3 loop spans 13 amino acids. This CDR3 is CASSVDRDYEQYF. For the CDR3, the DNA is TGTGCCAGCAGCGTAGACCGAGACTACGAGCAGTACTTC.

This chain joins TRBV9 and TRBJ2-1; possibly TRBD1 for D (6 bases). Per the germline V gene, CDR1 is SGDLS and CDR2 is YYNGEE. V lost 0 bases and J lost 5, with 12 bases in between. The CDR3 runs to 15 residues. The chain's CDR3 is CASSVVQGSHNEQFF. Written as DNA, the CDR3 is TGTGCCAGCAGCGTAGTTCAGGGGTCTCACAATGAGCAGTTCTTC.

The J gene is TRBJ1-1, the V gene TRBV18, with TRBD1 as a possible D gene (5 bases). The V end lost 3 bases, the J end lost 5 bases, and 13 bases lay between the germline ends. The CDR3 runs to 14 residues. Germline CDR1 reads KGHSH; CDR2 reads LQKENI. The CDR3, as DNA: TGTGCCAGCTCACCTTACGGGGGGGTAACTGAAGCTTTCTTT. Translation gives CASSPYGGVTEAFF.

The rearrangement uses TRBV6-1 and TRBJ1-5; 10 nucleotides align to TRBD1. In germline, CDR1 is MNHNS, CDR2 SASEGT. This CDR3 contains 15 residues. V was pared by 4 bases and J by 5 bases, with 5 bases of the junction left unmatched. In DNA form, the CDR3 reads TGTGCCAGCAGTGGGGGGACAGGGGAATATCAGCCCCAGCATTTT. Translating gives CASSGGTGEYQPQHF.

This clone appeared a few times. The chain couples TRBV5-1 to TRBJ1-5; D is uncertain. This CDR3 has 13 amino acids. The V gene's germline CDR1 is SGHRS and CDR2 YFSETQ. V was clipped by 1 base and J by 4 bases, with 6 bases between them. CDR3 bases: TGCGCCAGCAGCTTGACAGTGAATCAGCCCCAGCATTTT. This encodes CASSLTVNQPQHF.

The chain carries TRBV7-2 and TRBJ1-6; tentative D call: TRBD1 (5 bases). Germline values: CDR1 SGHTA, CDR2 FQGNSA. V dropped 7 bases and J dropped 5 bases, with 12 bases sitting between them. This CDR3 contains 14 residues. The CDR3 DNA reads as TGTGCCAGCACCCCCGACAGCAATAATTCACCCCTCCACTTT. It yields the protein CASTPDSNNSPLHF. The complete variable domain, with remaining parts taken from reference TRBV7-2 and TRBJ1-6, reads GAGVSQSPSNKVTEKGKDVELRCDPISGHTALYWYRQSLGQGLEFLIYFQGNSAPDKSGLPSDRFSAERTGGSVSTLTIQRTQQEDSAVYLCASTPDSNNSPLHFGNGTRLTVT.

The chain recombines TRBV25-1 with TRBJ2-1; D is uncertain. The germline CDR1 and CDR2 sequences are MGHDK and SYGVNS. The CDR3 length is 15 residues. V dropped 8 bases and J dropped 1 base, with 15 bases sitting between them. The CDR3 loop reads CASSRAVTSYNEQFF. In DNA, the CDR3 is TGTGCCAGCTCCCGTGCGGTCACTTCCTACAATGAGCAGTTCTTC.

The chain employs TRBV28 and TRBJ1-5, with a weak D call TRBD1 (5 bases). Germline assignment: CDR1 MDHEN and CDR2 SYDVKM. The CDR3 is 14 residues long. The ends were cut back, 6 bases at V and 7 bases at J, with 16 bases in the middle. CDR3 protein: CASSLRVVEQPQHF. DNA of the CDR3: TGTGCCAGCAGCCTCAGGGTAGTAGAGCAGCCCCAGCATTTT.

The genes are TRBV14 and TRBJ2-1; 7 positions match TRBD1. This CDR3 spans 14 amino acids. V dropped 4 bases and J dropped 6; count of bases not matched to a gene: 6. Germline V gene sequence: CDR1 SGHDN, CDR2 FVKESK. The CDR3 DNA is TGTGCCAGCAGCCTAATGACAGGGTCCAATGAGCAGTTCTTC. Protein: CASSLMTGSNEQFF. The full variable domain, rest sourced from reference TRBV14 and TRBJ2-1, is EAGVTQFPSHSVIEKGQTVTLRCDPISGHDNLYWYRRVMGKEIKFLLHFVKESKQDESGMPNNRFLAERTGGTYSTLKVQPAELEDSGVYFCASSLMTGSNEQFFGPGTRLTVL.

Only a few counts were recorded for this clone. Other DNA sequences in the sample encode the same CDR3. This sequence joins TRBV9 and TRBJ2-7; D might be TRBD2 (6 bases). This CDR3 contains 14 residues. The V end was cut by 4 bases, the J end by 4 bases, with 15 bases between. CDR1 and CDR2 (germline): SGDLS, YYNGEE. In nucleotides, the CDR3 is TGTGCCAGCAGCCCTCGGGGGATTGGATACGAGCAGTACTTC. Its translation is CASSPRGIGYEQYF.